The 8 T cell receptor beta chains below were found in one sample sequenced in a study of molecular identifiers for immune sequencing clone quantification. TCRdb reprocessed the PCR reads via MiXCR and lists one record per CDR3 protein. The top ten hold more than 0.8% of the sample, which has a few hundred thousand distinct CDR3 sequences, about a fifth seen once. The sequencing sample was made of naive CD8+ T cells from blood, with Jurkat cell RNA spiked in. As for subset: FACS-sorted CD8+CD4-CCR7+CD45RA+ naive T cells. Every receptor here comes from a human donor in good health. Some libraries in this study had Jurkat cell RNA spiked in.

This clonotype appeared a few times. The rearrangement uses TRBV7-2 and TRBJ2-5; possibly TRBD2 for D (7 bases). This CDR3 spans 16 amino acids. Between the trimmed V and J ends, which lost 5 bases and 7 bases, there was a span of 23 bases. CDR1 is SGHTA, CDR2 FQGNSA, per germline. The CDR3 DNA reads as TGTGCCAGCAGCAAAGAGCGGGGTTTGAAGGGGGGGACCCAGTACTTC. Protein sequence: CASSKERGLKGGTQYF.

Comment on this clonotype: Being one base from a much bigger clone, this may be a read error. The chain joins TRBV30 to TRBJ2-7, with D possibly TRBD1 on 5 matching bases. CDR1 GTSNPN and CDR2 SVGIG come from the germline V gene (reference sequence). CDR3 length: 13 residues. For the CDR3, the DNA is TGTACCTGGAGTGCCGCCCTTAGGGGCGAGCAGTACTTC. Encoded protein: CTWSAALRGEQYF.

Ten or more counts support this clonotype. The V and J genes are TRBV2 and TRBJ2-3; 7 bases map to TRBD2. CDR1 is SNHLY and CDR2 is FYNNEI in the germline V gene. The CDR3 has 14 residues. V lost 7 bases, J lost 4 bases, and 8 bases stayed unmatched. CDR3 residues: CASITSVGADTQYF. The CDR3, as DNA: TGTGCCAGCATTACTAGCGTGGGTGCAGATACGCAGTATTTT.

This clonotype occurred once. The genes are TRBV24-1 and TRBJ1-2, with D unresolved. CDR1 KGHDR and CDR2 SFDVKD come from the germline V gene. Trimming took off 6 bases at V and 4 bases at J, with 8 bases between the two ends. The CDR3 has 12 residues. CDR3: CATSTGSYGYTF. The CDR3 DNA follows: TGTGCCACCAGTACGGGGAGCTATGGCTACACCTTC.

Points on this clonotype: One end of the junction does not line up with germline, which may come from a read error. Here the CDR3 reads CASSPYRDTDTEALF. The CDR3 DNA reads TGTGCCAGCAGCCCGTACCGGGACACGGACACTGAAGCTCTCTTT. The chain uses TRBV5-3 and TRBJ1-1; possibly TRBD1 for D (6 bases). TRBV5-3 is an ORF, with its function uncertain. The CDR3 is 15 amino acids.

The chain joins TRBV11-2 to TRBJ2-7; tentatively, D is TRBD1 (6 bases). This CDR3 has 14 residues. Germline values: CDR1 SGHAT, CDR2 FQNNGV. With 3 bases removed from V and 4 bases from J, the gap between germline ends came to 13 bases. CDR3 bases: TGTGCCAGCAGCTTTTGGCCGGGACATTACGAGCAGTACTTC. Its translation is CASSFWPGHYEQYF.

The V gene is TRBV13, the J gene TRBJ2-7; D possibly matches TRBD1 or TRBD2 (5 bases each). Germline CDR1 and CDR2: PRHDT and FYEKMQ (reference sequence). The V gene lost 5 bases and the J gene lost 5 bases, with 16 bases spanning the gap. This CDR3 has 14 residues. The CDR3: CASSTGTGVDEQYF. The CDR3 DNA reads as TGTGCCAGCAGCACGGGGACCGGTGTGGACGAGCAGTACTTC.

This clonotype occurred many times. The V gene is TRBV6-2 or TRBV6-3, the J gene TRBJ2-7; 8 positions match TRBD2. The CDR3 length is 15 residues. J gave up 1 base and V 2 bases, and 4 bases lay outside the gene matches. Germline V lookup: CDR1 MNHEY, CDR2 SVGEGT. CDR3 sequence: CASSYGAGVSYEQYF. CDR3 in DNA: TGTGCCAGCAGTTACGGAGCGGGGGTATCCTACGAGCAGTACTTC.